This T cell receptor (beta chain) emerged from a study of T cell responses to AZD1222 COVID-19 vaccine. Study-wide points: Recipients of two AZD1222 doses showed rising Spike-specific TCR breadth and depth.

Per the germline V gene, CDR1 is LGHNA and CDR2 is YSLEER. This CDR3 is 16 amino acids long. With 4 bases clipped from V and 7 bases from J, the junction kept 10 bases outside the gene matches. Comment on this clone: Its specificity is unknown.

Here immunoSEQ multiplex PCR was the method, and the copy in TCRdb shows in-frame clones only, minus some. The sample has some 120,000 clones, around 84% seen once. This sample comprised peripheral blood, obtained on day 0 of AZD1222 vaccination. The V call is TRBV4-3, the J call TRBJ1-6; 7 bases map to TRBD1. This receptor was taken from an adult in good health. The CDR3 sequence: CASSLTTPGGNSPLHF. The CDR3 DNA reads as TGCGCCAGCAGCCTTACGACCCCAGGGGGGAATTCACCCCTCCACTTT.